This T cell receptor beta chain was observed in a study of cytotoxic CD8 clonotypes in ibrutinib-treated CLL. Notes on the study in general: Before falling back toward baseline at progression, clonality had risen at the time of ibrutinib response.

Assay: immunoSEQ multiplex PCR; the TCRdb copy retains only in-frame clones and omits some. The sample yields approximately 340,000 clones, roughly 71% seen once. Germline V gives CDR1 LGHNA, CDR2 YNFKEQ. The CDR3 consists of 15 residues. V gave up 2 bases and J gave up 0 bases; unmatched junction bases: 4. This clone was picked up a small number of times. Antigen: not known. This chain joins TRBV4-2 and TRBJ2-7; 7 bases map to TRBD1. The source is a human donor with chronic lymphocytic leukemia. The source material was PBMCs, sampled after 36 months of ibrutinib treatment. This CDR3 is CASSQSTGSSYEQYF. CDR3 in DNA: TGTGCCAGCAGCCAATCGACAGGGAGCTCCTACGAGCAGTACTTC.